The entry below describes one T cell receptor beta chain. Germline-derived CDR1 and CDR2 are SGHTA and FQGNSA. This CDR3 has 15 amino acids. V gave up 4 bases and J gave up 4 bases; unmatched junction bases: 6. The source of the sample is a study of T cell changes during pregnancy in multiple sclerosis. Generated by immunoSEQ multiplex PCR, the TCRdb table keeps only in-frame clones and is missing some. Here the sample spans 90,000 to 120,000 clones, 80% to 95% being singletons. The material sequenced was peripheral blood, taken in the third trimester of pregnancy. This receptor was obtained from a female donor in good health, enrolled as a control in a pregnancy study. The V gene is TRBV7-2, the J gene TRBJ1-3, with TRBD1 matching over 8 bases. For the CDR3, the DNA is TGTGCCAGCAGCTCCACAGGACAGGGAGGAAACACCATATATTTT. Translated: CASSSTGQGGNTIYF.